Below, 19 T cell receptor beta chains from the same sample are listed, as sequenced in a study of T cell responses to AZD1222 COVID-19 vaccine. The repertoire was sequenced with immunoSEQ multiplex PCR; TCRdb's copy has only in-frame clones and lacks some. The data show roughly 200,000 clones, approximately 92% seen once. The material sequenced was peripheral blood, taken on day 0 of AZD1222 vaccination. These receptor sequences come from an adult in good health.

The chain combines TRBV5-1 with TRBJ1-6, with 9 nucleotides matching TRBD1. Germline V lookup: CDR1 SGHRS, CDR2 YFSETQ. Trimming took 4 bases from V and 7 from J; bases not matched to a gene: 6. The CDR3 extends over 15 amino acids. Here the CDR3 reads CASSPGTGYNSPLHF. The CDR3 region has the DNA TGCGCCAGCAGCCCAGGGACAGGGTACAATTCACCCCTCCACTTT.

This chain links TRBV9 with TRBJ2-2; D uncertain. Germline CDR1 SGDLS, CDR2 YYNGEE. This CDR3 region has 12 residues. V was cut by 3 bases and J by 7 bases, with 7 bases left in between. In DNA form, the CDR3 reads TGTGCCAGCAGCGCGGTCGGCGGGGAGCTGTTTTTT. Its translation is CASSAVGGELFF.

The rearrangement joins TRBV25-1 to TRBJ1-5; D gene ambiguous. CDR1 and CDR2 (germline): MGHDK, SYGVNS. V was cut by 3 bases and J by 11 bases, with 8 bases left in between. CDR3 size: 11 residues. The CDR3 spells CASSDFGAQHF. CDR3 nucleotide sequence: TGTGCCAGCAGTGACTTCGGAGCCCAGCATTTT.

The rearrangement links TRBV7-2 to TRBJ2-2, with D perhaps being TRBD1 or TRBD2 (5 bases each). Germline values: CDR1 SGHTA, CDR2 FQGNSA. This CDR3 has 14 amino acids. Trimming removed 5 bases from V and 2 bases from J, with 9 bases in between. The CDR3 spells CASSPGPNTGELFF. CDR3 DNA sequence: TGTGCCAGCAGCCCGGGACCTAACACCGGGGAGCTGTTTTTT.

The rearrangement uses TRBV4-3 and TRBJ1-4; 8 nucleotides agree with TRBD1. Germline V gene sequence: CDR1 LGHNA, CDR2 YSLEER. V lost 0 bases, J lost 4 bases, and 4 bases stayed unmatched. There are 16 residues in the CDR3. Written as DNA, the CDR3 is TGCGCCAGCAGCCAAGATCTCAGGGGGCTTAATGAAAAACTGTTTTTT. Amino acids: CASSQDLRGLNEKLFF.

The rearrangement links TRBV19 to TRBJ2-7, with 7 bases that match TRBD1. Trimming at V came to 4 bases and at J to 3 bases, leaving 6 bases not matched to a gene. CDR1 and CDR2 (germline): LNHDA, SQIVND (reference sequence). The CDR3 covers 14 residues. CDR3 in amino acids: CASSNRQGHYEQYF. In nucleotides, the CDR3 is TGTGCCAGTAGTAACCGACAGGGTCACTACGAGCAGTACTTC.

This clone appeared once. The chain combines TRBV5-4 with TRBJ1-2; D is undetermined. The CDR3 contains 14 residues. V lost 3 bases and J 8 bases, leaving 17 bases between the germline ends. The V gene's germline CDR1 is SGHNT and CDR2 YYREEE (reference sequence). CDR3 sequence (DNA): TGTGCCAGCAGCTCGTCAATACGGGCGGGGGGCTACACCTTC. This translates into CASSSSIRAGGYTF.

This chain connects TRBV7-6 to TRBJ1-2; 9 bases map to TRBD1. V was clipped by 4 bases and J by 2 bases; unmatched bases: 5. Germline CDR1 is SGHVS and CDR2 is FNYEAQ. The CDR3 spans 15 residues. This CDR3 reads CASSWGQGGNYGYTF. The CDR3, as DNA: TGTGCCAGCAGCTGGGGACAGGGCGGAAACTATGGCTACACCTTC. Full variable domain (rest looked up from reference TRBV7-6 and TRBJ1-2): GAGVSQSPRYKVTKRGQDVALRCDPISGHVSLYWYRQALGQGPEFLTYFNYEAQQDKSGLPNDRFSAERPEGSISTLTIQRTEQRDSAMYRCASSWGQGGNYGYTFGSGTRLTVV.

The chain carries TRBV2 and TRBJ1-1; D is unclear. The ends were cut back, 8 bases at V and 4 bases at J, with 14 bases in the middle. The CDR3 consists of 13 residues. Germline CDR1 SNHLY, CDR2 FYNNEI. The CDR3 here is CASPGQLGTEAFF. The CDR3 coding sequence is TGTGCCAGCCCAGGCCAGCTTGGCACTGAAGCTTTCTTT.

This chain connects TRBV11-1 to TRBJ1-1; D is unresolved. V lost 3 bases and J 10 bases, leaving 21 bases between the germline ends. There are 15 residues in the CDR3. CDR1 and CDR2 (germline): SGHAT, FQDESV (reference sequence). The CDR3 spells CASSLSVLSPWGAFF. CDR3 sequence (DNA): TGTGCCAGCAGCTTGTCGGTGTTATCGCCTTGGGGAGCTTTCTTT.

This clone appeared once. Here the CDR3 reads CASAGDTQYF. CDR3 nucleotide sequence: TGTGCCAGCGCCGGGGATACGCAGTATTTT. V and J are TRBV9 and TRBJ2-3; no clear D gene. The CDR3 runs to 10 residues. V was cut by 7 bases and J by 6 bases, with 6 bases left in between. Germline V gene data show CDR1 as SGDLS and CDR2 as YYNGEE.

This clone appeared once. Here the CDR3 reads CASSPGTGLYMQYF. CDR3 DNA: TGCGCCAGCAGCCCAGGGACAGGGCTTTATATGCAGTACTTC. The chain is built from TRBV5-1 and TRBJ2-7, with TRBD1 matching over 9 bases. V lost 4 bases to trimming and J lost 9 bases; unmatched junction nucleotides: 11. CDR3 length: 14 amino acids. Looked up from germline, CDR1 is SGHRS and CDR2 is YFSETQ.

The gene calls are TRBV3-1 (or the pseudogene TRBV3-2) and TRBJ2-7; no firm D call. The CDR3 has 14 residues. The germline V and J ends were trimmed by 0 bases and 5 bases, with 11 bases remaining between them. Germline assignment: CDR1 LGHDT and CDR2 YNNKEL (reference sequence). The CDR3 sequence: CASSQDRATHEQYF. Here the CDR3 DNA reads TGTGCCAGCAGCCAAGATCGGGCAACCCACGAGCAGTACTTC.

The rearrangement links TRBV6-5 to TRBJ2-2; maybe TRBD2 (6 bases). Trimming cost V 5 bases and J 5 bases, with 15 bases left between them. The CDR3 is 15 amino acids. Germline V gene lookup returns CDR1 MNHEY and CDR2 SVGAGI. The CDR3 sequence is CASSRGLHGTGELFF. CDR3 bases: TGTGCCAGCAGTCGGGGGTTACATGGAACCGGGGAGCTGTTTTTT.

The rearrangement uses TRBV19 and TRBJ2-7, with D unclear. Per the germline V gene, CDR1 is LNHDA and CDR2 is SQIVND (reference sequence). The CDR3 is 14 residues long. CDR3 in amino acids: CAAEVGRGPYEQYF. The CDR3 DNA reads TGTGCTGCTGAGGTCGGCAGAGGCCCCTACGAGCAGTACTTC.

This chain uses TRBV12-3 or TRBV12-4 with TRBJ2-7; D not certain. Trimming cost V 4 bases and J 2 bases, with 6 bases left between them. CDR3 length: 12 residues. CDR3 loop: CASSSNTYEQYF. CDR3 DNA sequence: TGTGCCAGCAGTTCTAACACCTACGAGCAGTACTTC.

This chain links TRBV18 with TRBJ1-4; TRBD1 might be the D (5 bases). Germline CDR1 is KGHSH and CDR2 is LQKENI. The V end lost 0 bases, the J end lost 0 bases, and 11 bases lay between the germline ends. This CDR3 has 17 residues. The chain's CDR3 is CASSPPEGPATNEKLFF. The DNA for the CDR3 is TGTGCCAGCTCACCACCCGAGGGGCCAGCAACTAATGAAAAACTGTTTTTT.

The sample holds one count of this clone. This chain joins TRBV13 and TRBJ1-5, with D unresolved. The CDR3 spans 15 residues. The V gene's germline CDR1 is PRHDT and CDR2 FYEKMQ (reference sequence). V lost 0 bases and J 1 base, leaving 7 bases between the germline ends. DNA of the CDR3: TGTGCCAGCAGCTTAGGGTGGGCGAGCAATCAGCCCCAGCATTTT. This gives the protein CASSLGWASNQPQHF.

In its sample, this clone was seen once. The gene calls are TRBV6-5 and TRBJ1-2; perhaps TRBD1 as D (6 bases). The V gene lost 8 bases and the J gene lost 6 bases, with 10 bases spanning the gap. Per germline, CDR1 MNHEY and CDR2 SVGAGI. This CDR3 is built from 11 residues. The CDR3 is CASAYRDGYTF. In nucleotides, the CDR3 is TGTGCCAGCGCCTACAGGGATGGCTACACCTTC.